The 26 T cell receptor beta chains below come from one sample, sequenced in a study of cytomegalovirus exposure and HLA in healthy donors. The method was immunoSEQ multiplex PCR; TCRdb's version includes in-frame clones alone and lacks a portion of them. Of more than 300,000 clones listed, 70% to 90% are singletons. Sequences were obtained from PBMCs. The receptor source for this set is a woman aged 18-35 years in good health and CMV-seronegative.

V gene TRBV6-4 combines with J gene TRBJ2-1, with a possible D match to TRBD2 (6 bases). The V gene's germline CDR1 is MRHNA and CDR2 SNTAGT. The ends were cut back, 0 bases at V and 5 bases at J, with 14 bases in the middle. The CDR3 runs to 16 residues. CDR3 bases: TGTGCCAGCAGTGACTCTTCCTTAGAGCGGGACAATGAGCAGTTCTTC. This translates into CASSDSSLERDNEQFF.

The CDR3 spells CASSFWNRGTSTDTQYF. DNA of the CDR3: TGTGCCAGCAGTTTCTGGAACAGAGGGACTAGCACAGATACGCAGTATTTT. The J gene is TRBJ2-3, the V gene TRBV28; possibly TRBD2 for D (6 bases). From germline, CDR1 is MDHEN and CDR2 SYDVKM. The germline V and J ends were trimmed by 3 bases and 0 bases, with 16 bases remaining between them. The CDR3 is 17 residues long.

In nucleotides, the CDR3 is TGCGCCAGCAGCCAGGCTAAGGGAATAGCGGGAGGCCTAGGAGATACGCAGTATTTT. It is translated as CASSQAKGIAGGLGDTQYF. The genes are TRBV4-3 and TRBJ2-3; 10 bases align to TRBD2. Germline CDR1 reads LGHNA; CDR2 reads YSLEER. The CDR3 contains 19 residues. V shed 3 bases, J shed 5 bases, and the junction held 17 bases outside the gene matches.

The chain uses TRBV10-3 and TRBJ2-7; 9 bases are shared with TRBD1. The CDR3 totals 14 residues. From germline, CDR1 is ENHRY and CDR2 SYGVKD. V shed 11 bases, J shed 2 bases, and the junction held 10 bases outside the gene matches. CDR3 DNA: TGTGCCGTTTGGGCCGGGACAGGGCCCTACGAGCAGTACTTC. It yields the protein CAVWAGTGPYEQYF.

CDR3 sequence (DNA): TGTGCCAGCAGTTCCCAAGGGTACTCGGAGACAGGGGTCTATCAGCCCCAGCATTTT. Protein product: CASSSQGYSETGVYQPQHF. The V and J genes are TRBV28 and TRBJ1-5; 8 positions agree with TRBD1. V lost 4 bases and J lost 5; bases outside the gene matches: 19. Germline CDR1 reads MDHEN; CDR2 reads SYDVKM. CDR3 length equals 19 residues. Full variable domain (missing parts from reference TRBV28 and TRBJ1-5): DVKVTQSSRYLVKRTGEKVFLECVQDMDHENMFWYRQDPGLGLRLIYFSYDVKMKEKGDIPEGYSVSREKKERFSLILESASTNQTSMYLCASSSQGYSETGVYQPQHFGDGTRLSIL.

The gene calls are TRBV15 and TRBJ2-5; D is ambiguous. CDR1 and CDR2 (germline): LNHNV, YYDKDF (reference sequence). CDR3 size: 15 residues. V lost 0 bases to trimming and J lost 2 bases, with 10 bases between them. CDR3 DNA sequence: TGTGCCACCAGCAGAGAGAGAGGCGGACAAGAGACCCAGTACTTC. This translates into CATSRERGGQETQYF.

This chain connects TRBV18 to TRBJ1-5, with unresolved D. The CDR3 is 14 residues long. The V end was cut by 6 bases, the J end by 1 base, with 10 bases between. From germline, CDR1 is KGHSH and CDR2 LQKENI. The CDR3 DNA reads as TGTGCCAGCTCCCCCACCAGAAGCAATCAGCCCCAGCATTTT. Its protein is CASSPTRSNQPQHF. Full variable domain (missing parts from reference TRBV18 and TRBJ1-5): NAGVMQNPRHLVRRRGQEARLRCSPMKGHSHVYWYRQLPEEGLKFMVYLQKENIIDESGMPKERFSAEFPKEGPSILRIQQVVRGDSAAYFCASSPTRSNQPQHFGDGTRLSIL.

V and J are TRBV28 and TRBJ2-3; 12 bases align to TRBD2. CDR1 is MDHEN, CDR2 SYDVKM, per germline. V dropped 5 bases and J dropped 0; count of bases not matched to a gene: 12. The CDR3 consists of 19 residues. CDR3 in DNA: TGTGCCAGCAGTCCGGCGGGACTAGCGGGTTTTACTAGCACAGATACGCAGTATTTT. This translates into CASSPAGLAGFTSTDTQYF.

CDR3 DNA sequence: TGTGCCAGCACCCCATGGGGGGGAGCTGAAGCTTTCTTT. Protein: CASTPWGGAEAFF. The chain employs TRBV6-6 and TRBJ1-1; D perhaps matches TRBD1 (5 bases). There are 13 residues in the CDR3. The ends were cut back, 7 bases at V and 6 bases at J, with 15 bases in the middle. Germline CDR1 and CDR2: MNHNY and SVGAGI (reference sequence).

The V call is TRBV10-3, the J call TRBJ1-1; 9 positions agree with TRBD1. Per the germline V gene, CDR1 is ENHRY and CDR2 is SYGVKD. CDR3 size: 15 residues. Losses at the gene ends were 0 bases for V and 5 bases for J; bases not matched to a gene: 4. The chain's CDR3 is CAISESTGGQTEAFF. The DNA of the CDR3 is TGTGCCATCAGTGAGTCGACAGGGGGTCAGACTGAAGCTTTCTTT.

V is TRBV7-9 and J is TRBJ1-1, with a tentative D call TRBD1 (5 bases). Germline V gene data show CDR1 as SEHNR and CDR2 as FQNEAQ (reference sequence). There are 12 residues in the CDR3. Trimming removed 5 bases at V and 10 bases at J, with 14 bases between. In DNA, the CDR3 is TGTGCCAGCAGCCGTGTGGGACTGGCAGCTTTCTTT. Translation gives CASSRVGLAAFF.

The gene calls are TRBV27 and TRBJ2-5; 7 bases match TRBD1. The V segment lost 4 bases and the J segment 0 bases; nucleotides outside the gene matches: 5. The CDR3 runs to 15 residues. The germline V gene encodes CDR1 MNHEY and CDR2 SMNVEV (reference sequence). The chain's CDR3 is CASSWAGGNQETQYF. The CDR3 coding sequence is TGTGCCAGCAGTTGGGCAGGGGGTAACCAAGAGACCCAGTACTTC.

The chain employs TRBV28 and TRBJ1-3; TRBD1 matches at 10 bases. Germline loops: CDR1 MDHEN, CDR2 SYDVKM. With 5 bases clipped from V and 3 bases from J, the junction kept 7 bases outside the gene matches. The CDR3 runs 16 residues. The DNA of the CDR3 is TGTGCCAGCAGTCCCCGGACAGGGGGAGGTGGAAACACCATATATTTT. The encoded protein is CASSPRTGGGGNTIYF.

The chain recombines TRBV10-3 with TRBJ1-1; D gene uncertain. Germline V gives CDR1 ENHRY, CDR2 SYGVKD. The CDR3 totals 14 residues. Trimming pared 2 bases from V and 0 bases from J, leaving 7 bases between. This CDR3 reads CAISEVQVNTEAFF. Written as DNA, the CDR3 is TGTGCCATCAGTGAGGTCCAGGTGAACACTGAAGCTTTCTTT.

This clone was counted between two and nine times. V gene TRBV5-5 combines with J gene TRBJ2-7; tentative D call: TRBD1 (6 bases). V lost 2 bases and J lost 6, with 15 bases in between. The CDR3 length is 14 residues. Germline CDR1 and CDR2: SGHKS and YYEKEE (reference sequence). Here the CDR3 reads CASSFSQGQFEQYF. For the CDR3, the DNA is TGTGCCAGCAGCTTTAGCCAGGGACAATTCGAGCAGTACTTC.

The V call is TRBV4-2, the J call TRBJ2-1, with 9 bases lining up with TRBD2. The CDR3 spans 13 residues. The ends lost 9 bases at V and 5 bases at J; junction bases unmatched: 5. The V gene's germline CDR1 is LGHNA and CDR2 YNFKEQ. The CDR3 is CASLAGNNNEQFF. In DNA, the CDR3 is TGTGCCAGTCTAGCGGGGAATAACAATGAGCAGTTCTTC.

This chain joins TRBV5-4 and TRBJ1-1, with D hard to call. V lost 2 bases and J lost 1, with 9 bases in between. From germline, CDR1 is SGHNT and CDR2 YYREEE (reference sequence). The CDR3 is 14 residues long. This chain's CDR3 is CASSLYSPNTEAFF. In DNA form, the CDR3 reads TGTGCCAGCAGCTTATACAGCCCGAACACTGAAGCTTTCTTT.

The V and J genes are TRBV6-5 and TRBJ2-7, with 8 bases fitting TRBD2. Unmatched junction bases numbered 6, after V lost 2 bases and J lost 3 bases. Germline V gives CDR1 MNHEY, CDR2 SVGAGI. CDR3 length equals 15 residues. The CDR3 sequence: CASSYDTSGNYEQYF. For the CDR3, the DNA is TGTGCCAGCAGTTACGATACTAGCGGAAACTACGAGCAGTACTTC.

The gene calls are TRBV28 and TRBJ2-7; D not resolved. V was trimmed by 5 bases and J by 4 bases, leaving 18 bases between them. The CDR3 length is 15 residues. Germline V lookup: CDR1 MDHEN, CDR2 SYDVKM. This CDR3 is CASSPESYLPYEQYF. For the CDR3, the DNA is TGTGCCAGCAGTCCCGAATCTTACCTACCTTACGAGCAGTACTTC.

The chain has TRBV4-1 and TRBJ2-2; tentative D call: TRBD2 (6 bases). The germline V gene encodes CDR1 MGHRA and CDR2 YSYEKL. Trimming cost V 9 bases and J 6 bases, with 8 bases left between them. The CDR3 is 11 amino acids. In DNA, the CDR3 is TGCGCCAGTTGGGAGGCCGGGGAGCTGTTTTTT. It codes for CASWEAGELFF.

As concerns this clone: Other DNA sequences within the sample encode an identical CDR3. This chain joins TRBV5-4 and TRBJ1-4, with TRBD1 as a possible D gene (6 bases). This CDR3 contains 13 residues. Looked up from germline, CDR1 is SGHNT and CDR2 is YYREEE (reference sequence). The V gene lost 0 bases and the J gene lost 6 bases, with 6 bases spanning the gap. The CDR3 DNA reads as TGTGCCAGCAGCTTGGACAGGGATGAAAAACTGTTTTTT. This sequence encodes CASSLDRDEKLFF.

The chain is built from TRBV2 and TRBJ2-1, with TRBD2 matching 7 bases. The CDR3 extends over 15 amino acids. The trim removed 8 bases at V and 9 bases at J, leaving 16 bases unmatched. Germline values: CDR1 SNHLY, CDR2 FYNNEI. CDR3 nucleotide sequence: TGTGCCAGCTCAAACGAAGGAGCGGGATGGGGTGAGCAGTTCTTC. This gives the protein CASSNEGAGWGEQFF.

The rearrangement links TRBV2 to TRBJ2-5, with D uncertain. This CDR3 is built from 12 residues. Germline values: CDR1 SNHLY, CDR2 FYNNEI. The V end was cut by 4 bases, the J end by 5 bases, with 8 bases between. In DNA form, the CDR3 reads TGTGCCAGCAGTGCTTCAGCGGAGACCCAGTACTTC. This codes for CASSASAETQYF.

This chain uses TRBV7-8 with TRBJ2-1; TRBD2 aligns across 8 bases. J lost 8 bases, V lost 5 bases, and 14 bases had no gene match. In germline, CDR1 is SGHVS, CDR2 FQNEAQ. There are 16 residues in the CDR3. The CDR3 bases are TGTGCCAGCAGCGTAGGACTAGCCCGTTCTCTCGATGAGCAGTTCTTC. Amino acids: CASSVGLARSLDEQFF.

The chain carries TRBV7-2 and TRBJ2-3; D is undetermined. This CDR3 contains 15 residues. V lost 3 bases to trimming and J lost 2 bases, with 12 bases between them. Germline lookup yields CDR1 SGHTA and CDR2 FQGNSA. The CDR3 spells CASSLGSLPTDTQYF. CDR3 in DNA: TGTGCCAGCAGCTTGGGTAGCCTTCCCACAGATACGCAGTATTTT.

The chain employs TRBV2 and TRBJ2-2, with 8 bases that match TRBD2. This CDR3 has 16 amino acids. V was pared by 8 bases and J by 5 bases, with 13 bases of the junction left unmatched. Per the germline V gene, CDR1 is SNHLY and CDR2 is FYNNEI. In DNA form, the CDR3 reads TGTGCCAGCTCACAGGAGATTAGCGGGATTACCGGGGAGCTGTTTTTT. It translates to CASSQEISGITGELFF.